This T cell receptor (beta chain) was sequenced during a study of blood T cell repertoires in COVID-19. Study overall: Samples representing acute and convalescent COVID-19 were sourced from the United States, Italy and Spain. Sample material is recorded as cDNA or gDNA derived from T cells, B-cell-depleted T cells, or PBMCs.

As handled by the study authors: The authors estimated nucleated cell counts from reference gene primer amplification. Measured with immunoSEQ multiplex PCR; TCRdb has only the in-frame clones, and not every one. D and trimming come from the DNA, and the V and J calls and clone size come from that table. The data show about 73,000 clones, more than 60% seen once. The specimen was peripheral blood. The sequence was obtained from a man aged 55 to 70 with acute or convalescent COVID-19.

For the CDR3, the DNA is TGTGCCAGCAGCCCGAGGGAGTCGTACAATGAGCAGTTCTTC. Amino acids: CASSPRESYNEQFF. The V call is TRBV3-1 (or the pseudogene TRBV3-2), the J call TRBJ2-1; the D gene is possibly TRBD2 (5 bases). The length of the CDR3 is 14 residues. The germline V gene has CDR1 LGHDT and CDR2 YNNKEL (reference sequence). V was clipped by 4 bases and J by 4 bases, with 11 bases between them.